This TCR beta chain was found in a study of T-cell reconstitution after alpha-beta-depleted transplantation in children. After removal of 5 bases from V and 10 bases from J, the junction contained 8 bases not matched to a gene. The CDR3 consists of 13 residues. CDR1 is LNHDA and CDR2 is SQIVND in the germline V gene (reference sequence). As it was prepared, the TCRbeta library received unique molecular identifiers. TCRdb re-derived calls from the PCR reads in MiXCR, one entry per CDR3 protein. The table shows 90,000 to 100,000 distinct CDR3 sequences, with 20% to 30% occurring only once. The source is a boy under 10 years old with acute lymphoblastic leukemia, due to receive a stem cell transplant. The source was PBMCs, collected before TCRalphabeta/CD19-depleted stem cell transplant. The chain combines TRBV19 with TRBJ2-1; 7 positions agree with TRBD1. The CDR3 protein is CASSAHRGEEQFF. CDR3 in DNA: TGTGCCAGTAGTGCTCACAGGGGAGAAGAGCAGTTCTTC.